These 32 T cell receptor beta chains were all obtained from the same sample, sequenced in a study of T-cell reconstitution after alpha-beta-depleted transplantation in children (dated by TCRdb to 2016 to 2017). The treatment or condition label for this specimen denotes: allogeneic hematopoietic cell transplantation with graft depleted of TCRalphabeta T cells and CD19 B cells. The library came from PCR. Sequencing relied on an Illumina HiSeq 2500. TCR library preparation used molecular barcoding, with unique molecular identifiers applied to normalize quantification of the TCRbeta repertoire. TCRdb reprocessing: public reads trimmed at Q25 with fastp, clones called with MiXCR, in-frame beta chains kept. Every CDR3 protein is listed once, alongside the most common genes and DNA of its rows. The sample records about 110,000 distinct CDR3 sequences, under 13% of which are singletons. 30% to 35% of the sample lies in the top ten.

Sequencing used PBMCs, obtained before TCRalphabeta/CD19-depleted stem cell transplant. These receptor sequences come from a boy between 2 and 10 years old with acute lymphoblastic leukemia, due to receive a stem cell transplant.

The chain employs TRBV7-2 and TRBJ2-1; TRBD1 agrees at 9 bases. The CDR3 is 16 amino acids. V dropped 1 base and J dropped 6; count of bases not matched to a gene: 7. Germline loops: CDR1 SGHTA, CDR2 FQGNSA. The CDR3 nucleotides read TGTGCCAGCAGCTTAGGTTCCGGGACAGGGTTCAATGAGCAGTTCTTC. Its protein product is CASSLGSGTGFNEQFF.

This clonotype has a count of ten or more. The gene calls are TRBV5-1 and TRBJ2-7, with a tentative D call TRBD1 (6 bases). The CDR3 is 20 residues long. CDR1 is SGHRS, CDR2 YFSETQ, per germline. V gave up 0 bases and J gave up 1 base, with 26 bases separating them. The CDR3: CASSLGDTWTAQINSYEQYF. CDR3 DNA sequence: TGCGCCAGCAGCTTGGGGGATACCTGGACAGCCCAAATAAATTCCTACGAGCAGTACTTC.

This clonotype was seen a few times. The V call is TRBV12-3 or TRBV12-4, the J call TRBJ2-1; 7 nucleotides agree with TRBD1. The CDR3 has 17 amino acids. V gave up 5 bases and J gave up 1 base; unmatched junction bases: 11. CDR3 nucleotides: TGTGCCAGCAGTCTACGACAGGGTCGGGGATCCTACAATGAGCAGTTCTTC. Its protein is CASSLRQGRGSYNEQFF.

The V gene is TRBV4-1, the J gene TRBJ1-4; D perhaps matches TRBD1 (5 bases). The ends were cut back, 2 bases at V and 8 bases at J, with 24 bases in the middle. CDR3 length: 18 amino acids. Looked up from germline, CDR1 is MGHRA and CDR2 is YSYEKL. CDR3: CASSQLVQHSTGKEKLFF. In DNA, the CDR3 is TGCGCCAGCAGCCAATTAGTTCAACATTCTACAGGAAAAGAAAAACTGTTTTTT.

This clonotype was seen more than once but under ten times. The genes are TRBV18 and TRBJ2-3, with 10 bases matching TRBD2. Germline CDR1 reads KGHSH; CDR2 reads LQKENI. With V trimmed by 0 bases and J by 4 bases, 7 bases remained unmatched. CDR3 size: 17 residues. DNA of the CDR3: TGTGCCAGCTCACCACCGGGCCCAGCGGGAGGGGCAGATACGCAGTATTTT. Residues: CASSPPGPAGGADTQYF.

This clonotype was counted only a few times. The chain employs TRBV29-1 and TRBJ2-3; TRBD2 agrees at 10 bases. The CDR3 covers 15 residues. V lost 1 base, J lost 0 bases, and 1 base stayed unmatched. Germline-derived CDR1 and CDR2 are SQVTM and ANQGSEA. CDR3 sequence: CSVEATSGSTDTQYF. CDR3 in DNA: TGCAGCGTTGAAGCGACTAGCGGGAGCACAGATACGCAGTATTTT.

This clonotype was picked up many times. V is TRBV5-1 and J is TRBJ2-4; weak D call: TRBD2 (6 bases). The CDR3 sequence is 14 residues long. Germline CDR1 reads SGHRS; CDR2 reads YFSETQ. Trimming removed 4 bases from V and 8 bases from J, with 16 bases in between. As DNA, the CDR3 is TGCGCCAGCAGCCCTGGAGGGGTTAGGGACATTCAGTACTTC. This codes for CASSPGGVRDIQYF.

The J gene is TRBJ2-7, the V gene TRBV12-3 or TRBV12-4; the match to TRBD2 covers 10 bases. The CDR3 is 16 amino acids. The V and J ends lost 5 bases and 3 bases, in that order; junction bases with no gene match: 10. The CDR3, as DNA: TGTGCCAGCAGTCCCCGACTAGCGGGTTGGGGCTACGAGCAGTACTTC. Translating gives CASSPRLAGWGYEQYF.

Comment on this clonotype: The germline gene is not matched at one end of the junction; a read error may be the cause. This rearrangement joins TRBV6-1 to TRBJ2-5; weak D call: TRBD2 (6 bases). This CDR3 is built from 15 residues. The germline V gene encodes CDR1 MNHNS and CDR2 SASEGT. CDR3 sequence reads: CGSSPEGRGGETQYF. The CDR3 DNA sequence: TGTGGCAGCAGCCCGGAGGGGCGGGGCGGGGAGACCCAGTACTTC.

V and J are TRBV29-1 and TRBJ2-7; D is tentatively TRBD1 or TRBD2 (6 bases each). Germline V CDR1 and CDR2: SQVTM, ANQGSEA. V lost 6 bases to trimming and J lost 5 bases, with 11 bases between them. The CDR3 runs to 11 residues. This chain's CDR3 is CSVEGGHEQYF. As DNA, the CDR3 is TGCAGCGTGGAGGGGGGCCACGAGCAGTACTTC.

This clonotype occurred a few times. This rearrangement joins TRBV3-1 to TRBJ2-1, with TRBD2 matching over 9 bases. This CDR3 is built from 16 residues. Germline V CDR1 and CDR2: LGHDT, YNNKEL (reference sequence). Germline trimming cut 1 base from V and 4 bases from J; bases unmatched to any gene: 5. DNA of the CDR3: TGTGCCAGCAGCCAAGGCTGGCGGGAGGGATACAATGAGCAGTTCTTC. Encoded protein: CASSQGWREGYNEQFF.

In this sample, this clonotype turned up a few times. CDR3 sequence: CSATVAGSSTDTQYF. DNA for the CDR3: TGCAGTGCTACAGTAGCGGGATCTAGCACAGATACGCAGTATTTT. V gene TRBV20-1 combines with J gene TRBJ2-3; TRBD2 matches at 8 bases. Germline CDR1 reads DFQATT; CDR2 reads SNEGSKA (reference sequence). V dropped 4 bases and J dropped 0; count of bases not matched to a gene: 6. The CDR3 sequence is 15 residues long.

This clonotype came up a few times. This chain's CDR3 is CATSRGWVKGWAYEQYF. The CDR3, as DNA: TGTGCCACCAGCAGAGGTTGGGTGAAGGGATGGGCCTACGAGCAGTACTTC. This chain joins TRBV15 and TRBJ2-7; no clear D. This CDR3 has 17 amino acids. With 1 base removed from V and 2 bases from J, the gap between germline ends came to 18 bases. From germline, CDR1 is LNHNV and CDR2 YYDKDF (reference sequence).

The sample holds a few counts of this clonotype. The chain carries TRBV7-8 and TRBJ1-2; 7 nucleotides line up with TRBD1. The CDR3 totals 16 residues. J lost 5 bases, V lost 5 bases, and 14 bases had no gene match. The germline CDR1 and CDR2 sequences are SGHVS and FQNEAQ. CDR3 bases: TGTGCCAGCAGCCCAGGGACAGTCGCCCCTCTTTATGGCTACACCTTC. It yields the protein CASSPGTVAPLYGYTF. Based on the CDR3 plus reference TRBV7-8 and TRBJ1-2, the full variable domain is GAGVSQSPRYKVAKRGQDVALRCDPISGHVSLFWYQQALGQGPEFLTYFQNEAQLDKSGLPSDRFFAERPEGSVSTLKIQRTQQEDSAVYLCASSPGTVAPLYGYTFGSGTRLTVV.

This chain uses TRBV6-1 with TRBJ1-5; 10 bases agree with TRBD1. Losses at the gene ends were 6 bases for V and 4 bases for J; bases not matched to a gene: 9. Germline assignment: CDR1 MNHNS and CDR2 SASEGT. The CDR3 spans 16 residues. The chain's CDR3 is CASRPLRTGGNQPQHF. The CDR3 DNA reads TGTGCCAGCAGACCCCTCCGGACAGGGGGGAATCAGCCCCAGCATTTT.

The chain has TRBV10-3 and TRBJ2-5, with a weak D call TRBD1 (6 bases). The CDR3 consists of 15 residues. With 3 bases removed from V and 1 base from J, the gap between germline ends came to 12 bases. Germline CDR1 and CDR2: ENHRY and SYGVKD. The CDR3 region has the DNA TGTGCCATCAGTGAAATGGGGGACACCCAAGAGACCCAGTACTTC. This sequence encodes CAISEMGDTQETQYF.

The chain recombines TRBV2 with TRBJ2-5, with 11 bases aligning to TRBD1. Germline CDR1 and CDR2: SNHLY and FYNNEI. The CDR3 length is 13 residues. With 9 bases clipped from V and 1 base from J, the junction kept 1 base outside the gene matches. The DNA for the CDR3 is TGTGCCAGGGGGACAGGGGGCCAAGAGACCCAGTACTTC. It encodes CARGTGGQETQYF.

This clonotype was counted a few times. The chain couples TRBV2 to TRBJ2-5; TRBD1 might be the D (6 bases). Per germline, CDR1 SNHLY and CDR2 FYNNEI. Trimming pared 8 bases from V and 14 bases from J, leaving 15 bases between. The CDR3 is made up of 10 amino acids. The CDR3 DNA follows: TGTGCCAGCGGTCGGGACAACAGATACTTC. It encodes CASGRDNRYF.

This clonotype turned up a few times. This chain uses TRBV7-9 with TRBJ2-4, with 7 nucleotides matching TRBD2. This CDR3 has 16 residues. J gave up 0 bases and V 5 bases, and 7 bases lay outside the gene matches. Germline-derived CDR1 and CDR2 are SEHNR and FQNEAQ (reference sequence). The CDR3 DNA sequence: TGTGCCAGCAGCCGGGACTACCCTCTAGCCAAAAACATTCAGTACTTC. Protein product: CASSRDYPLAKNIQYF.

Many counts were recorded for this clonotype. The rearrangement joins TRBV7-2 to TRBJ2-7; D is unclear. With 5 bases removed from V and 2 bases from J, the gap between germline ends came to 10 bases. The germline V gene has CDR1 SGHTA and CDR2 FQGNSA. The CDR3 has 13 residues. The CDR3 loop reads CASSTASTYEQYF. CDR3 coding DNA: TGTGCCAGCAGCACCGCTAGTACCTACGAGCAGTACTTC.

This chain joins TRBV19 and TRBJ1-2, with TRBD1 identical over 7 bases. After removal of 2 bases from V and 5 bases from J, the junction contained 2 bases not matched to a gene. The CDR3 is 13 residues long. Germline V CDR1 and CDR2: LNHDA, SQIVND (reference sequence). The CDR3 region is CASSIRGQYGYTF. The DNA for the CDR3 is TGTGCCAGTAGTATAAGGGGACAGTATGGCTACACCTTC.

This clonotype was picked up a small number of times. The chain links TRBV2 to TRBJ1-5; 8 positions match TRBD1. The V segment lost 6 bases and the J segment 3 bases; nucleotides outside the gene matches: 7. This CDR3 has 15 amino acids. Germline CDR1 and CDR2: SNHLY and FYNNEI. The chain's CDR3 is CASRLGQGDNQPQHF. The DNA of the CDR3 is TGTGCCAGCAGACTAGGACAGGGCGACAATCAGCCCCAGCATTTT.

This clonotype was observed a few times. V is TRBV5-6 and J is TRBJ2-5; D not certain. V was shortened by 2 bases and J by 1 base, with 12 bases between the two germline ends. The CDR3 has 15 residues. Germline CDR1 reads SGHDT; CDR2 reads YYEEEE. Here the CDR3 reads CASSFSYLIQETQYF. CDR3 coding DNA: TGTGCCAGCAGCTTTAGTTATTTAATCCAAGAGACCCAGTACTTC.

A few counts support this clonotype. The chain links TRBV27 to TRBJ1-4; D unresolved. The CDR3 extends over 15 amino acids. V lost 2 bases, J lost 2 bases, and 9 bases lay in between. CDR1 and CDR2 from the germline V gene are MNHEY and SMNVEV (reference sequence). The CDR3 is CASSLRPRTNEKLFF. DNA for the CDR3: TGTGCCAGCAGTTTACGTCCGCGGACTAATGAAAAACTGTTTTTT. Complete variable domain (other parts from reference TRBV27 and TRBJ1-4): EAQVTQNPRYLITVTGKKLTVTCSQNMNHEYMSWYRQDPGLGLRQIYYSMNVEVTDKGDVPEGYKVSRKEKRNFPLILESPSPNQTSLYFCASSLRPRTNEKLFFGSGTQLSVL.

This clonotype occurred many times. Mismatch with germline at one junction end may stem from a read error. The V gene is TRBV6-1, the J gene TRBJ2-3; 7 nucleotides line up with TRBD2. This CDR3 is built from 13 residues. CDR1 is MNHNS, CDR2 SASEGT, per germline. The CDR3 bases are TGTGCCAGCACTGAACCGGGAGGAAATACGCAGTATTTT. Translated, it gives CASTEPGGNTQYF.

This clonotype showed up many times. V usage is TRBV7-6 and J usage is TRBJ2-5; TRBD1 aligns across 7 bases. This CDR3 has 16 residues. CDR1 is SGHVS and CDR2 is FNYEAQ in the germline V gene. V was clipped by 1 base and J by 1 base; unmatched bases: 6. DNA of the CDR3: TGTGCCAGCAGCTTAGTCGGGGCAGGGGGCCAAGAGACCCAGTACTTC. Its protein is CASSLVGAGGQETQYF.

This clonotype came up many times. The chain has TRBV30 and TRBJ2-4, with unresolved D. Germline V gene sequence: CDR1 GTSNPN, CDR2 SVGIG (reference sequence). The CDR3 extends over 12 amino acids. Trimming removed 0 bases from V and 6 bases from J, with 6 bases in between. Here the CDR3 DNA reads TGTGCCTGGAGTGTACATCCAAACATTCAGTACTTC. Its translation is CAWSVHPNIQYF.

This clonotype occurred many times. V is TRBV18 and J is TRBJ2-7; D is perhaps TRBD2 (5 bases). Germline assignment: CDR1 KGHSH and CDR2 LQKENI. The CDR3 consists of 15 residues. With 3 bases removed from V and 4 bases from J, the gap between germline ends came to 16 bases. CDR3 sequence: CASSPGRGPNYEQYF. CDR3 nucleotide sequence: TGTGCCAGCTCACCCGGCCGGGGTCCCAATTACGAGCAGTACTTC.

V and J are TRBV20-1 and TRBJ1-1; D possibly corresponds to TRBD1 (6 bases). Trimming stripped 4 bases from V and 3 bases from J, with 27 bases between. This CDR3 spans 18 amino acids. Germline V gives CDR1 DFQATT, CDR2 SNEGSKA (reference sequence). The CDR3 region has the DNA TGCAGTGCTACTCCTCTGGGGGGGGCTGGGGCGTGGGACACTGAAGCTTTCTTT. Translating gives CSATPLGGAGAWDTEAFF.

There are a few counts of this clonotype. V and J are TRBV6-1 and TRBJ2-3, with 11 bases fitting TRBD1. This CDR3 contains 17 residues. Germline CDR1 and CDR2: MNHNS and SASEGT. J was trimmed by 5 bases and V by 7 bases; bases with no gene match: 14. The CDR3 DNA reads as TGTGCCAGCATCCCGTCGAGGACAGGGGGCATCAGAGATACGCAGTATTTT. This gives the protein CASIPSRTGGIRDTQYF.

This clonotype has at least ten counts. This chain connects TRBV30 to TRBJ2-3; tentative D call: TRBD2 (5 bases). This CDR3 comprises 13 residues. Germline loops: CDR1 GTSNPN, CDR2 SVGIG (reference sequence). The ends were cut back, 2 bases at V and 4 bases at J, with 10 bases in the middle. The DNA of the CDR3 is TGTGCCTGGAGTAGTGGGAGTCCAGATACGCAGTATTTT. This encodes CAWSSGSPDTQYF.

The gene calls are TRBV24-1 and TRBJ2-7, with 10 bases lining up with TRBD1. The V gene end was trimmed by 6 bases and the J gene end by 6 bases; junction bases not matched to a gene: 7. This CDR3 comprises 14 residues. The germline gives CDR1 KGHDR, CDR2 SFDVKD. In nucleotides, the CDR3 is TGTGCCACCAGTCCCGGGACAGGGGTCTCCGAGCAGTACTTC. Translation: CATSPGTGVSEQYF.